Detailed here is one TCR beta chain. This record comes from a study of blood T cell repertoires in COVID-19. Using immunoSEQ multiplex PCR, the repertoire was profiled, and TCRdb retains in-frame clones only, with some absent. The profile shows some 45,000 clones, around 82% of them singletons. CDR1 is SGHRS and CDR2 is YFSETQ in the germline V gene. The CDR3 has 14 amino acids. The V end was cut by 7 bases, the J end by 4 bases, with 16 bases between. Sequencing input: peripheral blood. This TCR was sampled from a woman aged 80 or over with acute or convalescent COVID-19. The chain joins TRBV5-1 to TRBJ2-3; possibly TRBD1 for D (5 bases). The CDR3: CASFAQGAADTQYF. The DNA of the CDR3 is TGCGCCAGCTTCGCGCAAGGGGCGGCAGATACGCAGTATTTT.